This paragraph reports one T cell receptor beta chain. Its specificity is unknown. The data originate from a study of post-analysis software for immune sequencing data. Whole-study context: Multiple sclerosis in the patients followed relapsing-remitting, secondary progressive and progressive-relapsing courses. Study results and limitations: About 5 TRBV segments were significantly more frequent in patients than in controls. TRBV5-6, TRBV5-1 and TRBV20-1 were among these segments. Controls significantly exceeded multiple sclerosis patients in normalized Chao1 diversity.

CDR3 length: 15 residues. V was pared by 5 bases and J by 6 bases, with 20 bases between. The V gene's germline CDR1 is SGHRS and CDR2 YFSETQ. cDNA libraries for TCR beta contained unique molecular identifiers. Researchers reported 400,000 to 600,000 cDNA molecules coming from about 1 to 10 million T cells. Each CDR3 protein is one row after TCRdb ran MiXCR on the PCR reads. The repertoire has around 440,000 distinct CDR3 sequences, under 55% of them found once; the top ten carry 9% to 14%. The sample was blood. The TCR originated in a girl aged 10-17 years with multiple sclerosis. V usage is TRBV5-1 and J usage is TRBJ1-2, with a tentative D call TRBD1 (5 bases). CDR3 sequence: CASSSLGQTANGYTF. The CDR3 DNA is TGCGCCAGCAGTTCTTTGGGGCAGACCGCCAATGGCTACACCTTC. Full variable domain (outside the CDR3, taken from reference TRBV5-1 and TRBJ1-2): KAGVTQTPRYLIKTRGQQVTLSCSPISGHRSVSWYQQTPGQGLQFLFEYFSETQRNKGNFPGRFSGRQFSNSRSEMNVSTLELGDSALYLCASSSLGQTANGYTFGSGTRLTVV.